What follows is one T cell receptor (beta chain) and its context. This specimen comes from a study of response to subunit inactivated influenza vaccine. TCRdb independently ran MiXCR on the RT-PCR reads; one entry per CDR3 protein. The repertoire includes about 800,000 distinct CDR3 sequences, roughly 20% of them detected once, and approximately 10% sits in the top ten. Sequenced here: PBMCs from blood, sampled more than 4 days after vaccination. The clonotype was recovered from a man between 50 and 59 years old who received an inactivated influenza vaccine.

CDR3 nucleotide sequence: TGTGCCAGTCAAGGACTAGTGAAGTGGTCCGCGGCCAAAAACATTCAGTACTTC. Its translation: CASQGLVKWSAAKNIQYF. The V and J genes are TRBV6-2 or TRBV6-3 and TRBJ2-4; 7 bases match TRBD2. J gave up 1 base and V 9 bases, and 18 bases lay outside the gene matches. Germline-derived CDR1 and CDR2 are MNHEY and SVGEGT. This CDR3 is built from 18 residues.